The next 29 T cell receptor beta chains were all read from a single sample in a study of cytomegalovirus exposure and HLA in healthy donors. Vbeta (60) and Jbeta (13) primers were used in the PCR. The method was immunoSEQ multiplex PCR; TCRdb's version includes in-frame clones alone and lacks a portion of them. The sample contains 40,000 or so clones, more than 85% of which appear only once. Sequencing was done on a sample of PBMCs. These receptors all come from a woman aged 18-30 years in good health and CMV-seronegative.

The chain's CDR3 is CASRDSGIQLDEQYF. CDR3 in DNA: TGTGCCAGCAGGGATAGCGGGATCCAGTTGGACGAGCAGTACTTC. The chain couples TRBV28 to TRBJ2-7, with 8 nucleotides matching TRBD2. Germline V gives CDR1 MDHEN, CDR2 SYDVKM. CDR3 length equals 15 residues. After removal of 6 bases from V and 5 bases from J, the junction contained 12 bases not matched to a gene.

The J gene is TRBJ1-2, the V gene TRBV28; D not certain. Germline V lookup: CDR1 MDHEN, CDR2 SYDVKM. This CDR3 is built from 13 residues. V was clipped by 3 bases and J by 2 bases, with 7 bases between them. The CDR3 region is CASSFGSNYGYTF. CDR3 in DNA: TGTGCCAGCAGTTTCGGGTCGAACTATGGCTACACCTTC.

The chain is built from TRBV21-1 and TRBJ1-4; the table's D call of TRBD1 was not tested on the DNA. TRBV21-1 is noted as a pseudogene. CDR3 length: 15 residues. CDR3 nucleotide sequence: TGTGCCAGCAGCAAACAAGCCGGGACATACCAAAAACTGTTTTTT. This codes for CASSKQAGTYQKLFF.

V and J are TRBV6-4 and TRBJ2-3; 7 bases agree with TRBD1. Germline V CDR1 and CDR2: MRHNA, SNTAGT. The CDR3 has 14 residues. Germline trimming cut 0 bases from V and 8 bases from J; bases unmatched to any gene: 5. CDR3 amino acids: CASSDSNSGGTQYF. Written as DNA, the CDR3 is TGTGCCAGCAGTGACTCGAATTCAGGGGGTACGCAGTATTTT.

This clone came up once. The rearrangement links TRBV28 to TRBJ2-5, with TRBD2 matching over 15 bases. V lost 5 bases to trimming and J lost 2 bases; unmatched junction nucleotides: 6. The germline V gene encodes CDR1 MDHEN and CDR2 SYDVKM. This CDR3 is 17 amino acids long. CDR3 sequence (DNA): TGTGCCAGCAGTGCCGGGACTAGCGGGAGGCCACAAGAGACCCAGTACTTC. It translates to CASSAGTSGRPQETQYF.

The CDR3: CASSPNARTTTSTQYF. The DNA of the CDR3 is TGTGCCAGCAGCCCTAACGCACGGACTACCACCTCTACGCAGTATTTT. The chain joins TRBV7-3 to TRBJ2-3, with a possible D match to TRBD2 (6 bases). This CDR3 region has 16 residues. CDR1 SGHTA and CDR2 FQGTGA come from the germline V gene. The V and J ends lost 5 bases and 8 bases respectively, with 23 bases between them.

The chain combines TRBV7-2 with TRBJ2-2, with D hard to call. The CDR3 is 13 amino acids. Germline CDR1 SGHTA, CDR2 FQGNSA. The V and J ends lost 1 base and 7 bases respectively, with 7 bases between them. The CDR3 protein is CASSLGGIGELFF. Here the CDR3 DNA reads TGTGCCAGCAGCTTAGGCGGCATCGGGGAGCTGTTTTTT.

V usage is TRBV25-1 and J usage is TRBJ2-5, with TRBD1 identical over 10 bases. The CDR3 runs to 16 residues. In germline, CDR1 is MGHDK, CDR2 SYGVNS. V was clipped by 0 bases and J by 5 bases; unmatched bases: 6. This CDR3 is CASSEYVTGGGETQYF. The CDR3 coding sequence is TGTGCCAGCAGTGAATATGTGACAGGGGGCGGGGAGACCCAGTACTTC.

This clone was found once. The gene calls are TRBV7-6 and TRBJ1-3; D not resolved. The germline V and J ends were trimmed by 0 bases and 2 bases, with 5 bases remaining between them. This CDR3 comprises 14 residues. Per the germline V gene, CDR1 is SGHVS and CDR2 is FNYEAQ. The chain's CDR3 is CASSLARAGNTIYF. DNA of the CDR3: TGTGCCAGCAGCTTAGCCCGGGCTGGAAACACCATATATTTT.

The chain couples TRBV7-9 to TRBJ2-1; 14 bases fit TRBD2. The CDR3 covers 17 residues. The trim removed 5 bases at V and 6 bases at J, leaving 9 bases unmatched. Germline CDR1 is SEHNR and CDR2 is FQNEAQ (reference sequence). Written as DNA, the CDR3 is TGTGCCAGCAGCGAAGGGACTAGCGGGAGCCCCCGCAATGAGCAGTTCTTC. As protein: CASSEGTSGSPRNEQFF.

This chain connects TRBV10-1 to TRBJ2-7, with D possibly matching TRBD1 (7 bases). V was pared by 6 bases and J by 6 bases, with 27 bases between. Germline assignment: CDR1 WNHNN and CDR2 SYGVQD (reference sequence). The CDR3 length is 17 residues. In nucleotides, the CDR3 is TGCGCCAGCAGCAGTGGCCAGGGGGGAGCGGAGCCCGGCGAGCAGTACTTC. This sequence encodes CASSSGQGGAEPGEQYF.

The J gene is TRBJ2-7, the V gene TRBV25-1, with 9 bases aligning to TRBD2. This CDR3 is built from 14 residues. Per the germline V gene, CDR1 is MGHDK and CDR2 is SYGVNS. The V and J ends lost 4 bases and 4 bases, in that order; junction bases with no gene match: 5. The CDR3 loop is CASSVSGRSYEQYF. CDR3 coding DNA: TGTGCCAGCAGTGTAAGCGGGAGGAGTTACGAGCAGTACTTC.

This clone was seen just once. The chain couples TRBV13 to TRBJ2-5, with 7 bases identical to TRBD1. The assigned J gene may be wrong: the sequence end matches TRBJ2-7 better. The CDR3 is 15 amino acids. Germline CDR1 and CDR2: PRHDT and FYEKMQ (reference sequence). The CDR3 DNA sequence: TGTGCCAGCAGCTCCCGACTTTCGCAGGGGGACGAGCAGTACTTC. Its protein is CASSSRLSQGDEQYF.

V gene TRBV4-2 combines with J gene TRBJ2-5, with a tentative D call TRBD2 (6 bases). The J call is in doubt because the DNA end fits TRBJ2-7 better. The CDR3 is 14 residues long. The V gene's germline CDR1 is LGHNA and CDR2 YNFKEQ. The CDR3 sequence: CASSQAGSLYEQYF. CDR3 DNA: TGTGCCAGCAGCCAAGCCGGGAGCCTCTACGAGCAGTACTTC.

This clone was seen a single time. The chain is built from TRBV27 and TRBJ1-2; D perhaps matches TRBD1 (6 bases). Germline V gene data show CDR1 as MNHEY and CDR2 as SMNVEV (reference sequence). The ends were cut back, 6 bases at V and 6 bases at J, with 14 bases in the middle. The CDR3 consists of 13 residues. The CDR3 here is CASSVAGVHGYTF. The CDR3 DNA sequence: TGTGCCAGCAGCGTCGCAGGGGTTCATGGCTACACCTTC.

This chain connects TRBV4-2 to TRBJ2-3; TRBD2 might be the D (5 bases). Trimming stripped 2 bases from V and 5 bases from J, with 14 bases between. Germline V lookup: CDR1 LGHNA, CDR2 YNFKEQ. This CDR3 region has 15 residues. The CDR3 DNA reads TGTGCCAGCAGCCAACTTCAGGACGGGGAAGATACGCAGTATTTT. Its protein is CASSQLQDGEDTQYF.

The CDR3 region is CASSQKMDRGLEDTQYF. The DNA of the CDR3 is TGCGCCAGCAGCCAGAAGATGGACAGGGGGCTAGAAGATACGCAGTATTTT. This sequence joins TRBV4-1 and TRBJ2-3, with 11 positions matching TRBD1. V was clipped by 3 bases and J by 5 bases; unmatched bases: 10. Germline CDR1 MGHRA, CDR2 YSYEKL. The CDR3 has 17 amino acids.

The chain uses TRBV11-2 and TRBJ2-7, with a possible D match to TRBD1 (5 bases). The CDR3 sequence is 19 residues long. Germline CDR1 and CDR2: SGHAT and FQNNGV. The V end was cut by 5 bases, the J end by 3 bases, with 29 bases between. Written as DNA, the CDR3 is TGTGCCAGCAGCCCGTTGAGTCCCTTCCTAGGGGCCCGGAACTACGAGCAGTACTTC. Encoded protein: CASSPLSPFLGARNYEQYF.

Comment on this clone: One junction end does not reproduce the germline sequence, and a read error may be involved. The chain uses TRBV7-7 and TRBJ2-5, with 11 bases that match TRBD2. CDR3 length: 16 amino acids. Looked up from germline, CDR1 is SSHAT and CDR2 is FNYEAQ (reference sequence). DNA of the CDR3: TGTGCTAGCAGCTCCGGGACTAGCGGAGAGCTAGAGACCCAGTACTTC. Residues: CASSSGTSGELETQYF.

This clone was observed once. The chain links TRBV27 to TRBJ1-4; the D is unclear. V shed 3 bases and J shed 8 bases, with 13 bases lying between them. Germline V gene data show CDR1 as MNHEY and CDR2 as SMNVEV (reference sequence). CDR3 length equals 14 residues. CDR3 amino acids: CASSFALFGEKLFF. Here the CDR3 DNA reads TGTGCCAGCAGTTTCGCCTTATTCGGGGAAAAACTGTTTTTT.

This chain joins TRBV27 and TRBJ2-1; a possible D gene is TRBD2 (6 bases). Deletions cut 6 bases from V and 5 bases from J, with 17 bases between. This CDR3 has 15 amino acids. In germline, CDR1 is MNHEY, CDR2 SMNVEV (reference sequence). In DNA, the CDR3 is TGTGCCAGCAGGCTCCTTGTAGCGGAACACAATGAGCAGTTCTTC. This sequence encodes CASRLLVAEHNEQFF.

This chain joins TRBV7-2 and TRBJ2-3; unclear D gene. The CDR3 runs 14 residues. V lost 5 bases to trimming and J lost 2 bases, with 11 bases between them. CDR1 and CDR2 from the germline V gene are SGHTA and FQGNSA. CDR3 protein: CASSPQHSTDTQYF. The CDR3 nucleotides read TGTGCCAGCAGCCCACAGCATTCCACAGATACGCAGTATTTT.

This clone was seen a handful of times. The rearrangement joins TRBV7-9 to TRBJ2-7; 10 bases align to TRBD2. Unmatched junction bases numbered 4, after V lost 1 base and J lost 7 bases. Per germline, CDR1 SEHNR and CDR2 FQNEAQ (reference sequence). The CDR3 extends over 14 amino acids. CDR3 sequence (DNA): TGTGCCAGCAGCTTAGGACTAGCGGGCTTAGAGCAGTACTTC. This encodes CASSLGLAGLEQYF. Using reference TRBV7-9 and TRBJ2-7 for the parts outside the CDR3, the full variable domain is DTGVSQNPRHKITKRGQNVTFRCDPISEHNRLYWYRQTLGQGPEFLTYFQNEAQLEKSRLLSDRFSAERPKGSFSTLEIQRTEQGDSAMYLCASSLGLAGLEQYFGPGTRLTVT.

The chain recombines TRBV18 with TRBJ1-1; D unclear. Trimming took off 3 bases at V and 4 bases at J, with 9 bases between the two ends. The CDR3 loop spans 13 amino acids. Germline-derived CDR1 and CDR2 are KGHSH and LQKENI. As DNA, the CDR3 is TGTGCCAGCTCACCGGGCCAGACCACTGAAGCTTTCTTT. Amino acids: CASSPGQTTEAFF.

A single count supports this clone. The V and J genes are TRBV2 and TRBJ2-3; the D gene is possibly TRBD1 (5 bases). V lost 4 bases to trimming and J lost 7 bases, with 9 bases between them. The CDR3 is 12 amino acids. Germline assignment: CDR1 SNHLY and CDR2 FYNNEI. The CDR3 DNA is TGTGCCAGCAGTGTAGGGGTAAATACGCAGTATTTT. Its translation: CASSVGVNTQYF.

This chain joins TRBV7-9 and TRBJ1-5; D is possibly TRBD1 (5 bases). This CDR3 comprises 12 residues. Per the germline V gene, CDR1 is SEHNR and CDR2 is FQNEAQ (reference sequence). Trimming stripped 8 bases from V and 3 bases from J, with 8 bases between. The DNA for the CDR3 is TGTGCCAGCGGCAGGGACAATCAGCCCCAGCATTTT. Translated, it gives CASGRDNQPQHF.

This clone appeared once. The rearrangement joins TRBV7-3 to TRBJ1-5, with a tentative D call TRBD1 (5 bases). V was trimmed by 1 base and J by 2 bases, leaving 9 bases between them. Germline CDR1 reads SGHTA; CDR2 reads FQGTGA. The CDR3 extends over 15 amino acids. The CDR3 sequence: CASSLKGRGNQPQHF. The CDR3 nucleotides read TGTGCCAGCAGCTTAAAAGGCAGGGGCAATCAGCCCCAGCATTTT.

The table lists this clone with a count of one. DNA for the CDR3: TGTGCCAGTAGTATAGCGACGAATGGGGACTACGAGCAGTACTTC. This sequence encodes CASSIATNGDYEQYF. The rearrangement joins TRBV19 to TRBJ2-5; D is uncertain. The J call may be in error: the DNA end matches TRBJ2-7 better. Germline V gene data show CDR1 as LNHDA and CDR2 as SQIVND (reference sequence). The CDR3 consists of 15 residues.

V gene TRBV9 combines with J gene TRBJ2-7, with 7 nucleotides matching TRBD1. The CDR3 totals 17 residues. Germline values: CDR1 SGDLS, CDR2 YYNGEE. With V trimmed by 4 bases and J by 6 bases, 19 bases remained unmatched. Written as DNA, the CDR3 is TGTGCCAGCAGCAGACAGGGATCTTTCAGAAGGTCGGGCGAGCAGTACTTC. This gives the protein CASSRQGSFRRSGEQYF.